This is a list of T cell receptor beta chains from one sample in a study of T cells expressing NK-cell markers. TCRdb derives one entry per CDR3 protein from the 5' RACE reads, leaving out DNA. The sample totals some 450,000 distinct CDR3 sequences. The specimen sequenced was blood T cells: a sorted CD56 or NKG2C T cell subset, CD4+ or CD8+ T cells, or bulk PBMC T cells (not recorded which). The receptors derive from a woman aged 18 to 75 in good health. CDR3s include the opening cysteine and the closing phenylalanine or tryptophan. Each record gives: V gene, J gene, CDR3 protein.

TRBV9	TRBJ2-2	CASSDVELNTGELFF
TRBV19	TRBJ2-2	CASSIGGGPFTGELFF
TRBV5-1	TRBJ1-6	CASSILDRVSPLHF
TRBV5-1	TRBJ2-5	CASSLFSQETQYF
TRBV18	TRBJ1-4	CASSSTGFVTWLTTELFF
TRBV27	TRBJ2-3	CASSDPTGGIDTQYF
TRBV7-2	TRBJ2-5	CASNRGGRLGETQYF
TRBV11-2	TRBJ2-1	CASSLNGQTISYNEQFF
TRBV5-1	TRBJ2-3	CASKTGGGGADTQYF
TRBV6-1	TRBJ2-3	CASSPPPRASTDTQYF
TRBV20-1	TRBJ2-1	CSASYRFGGEQFF
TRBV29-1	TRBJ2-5	CSVVGPPRVETQYF
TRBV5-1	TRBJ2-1	CASSVRLAFDNEQFF
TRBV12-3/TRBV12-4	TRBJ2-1	CASSLDRVDEQFF
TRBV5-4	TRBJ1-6	CASSYDQFTANSPLHF
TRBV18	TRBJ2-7	CASSPGRFDEQYF
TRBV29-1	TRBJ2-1	CSVDWTGVNEQFF
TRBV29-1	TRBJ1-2	CSALTWGGTGYTF
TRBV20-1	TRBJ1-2	CSAPRTTNYGYTF
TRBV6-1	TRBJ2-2	CASSEWRDRGGPGELFF
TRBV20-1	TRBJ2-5	CSATPSGSRGETQYF
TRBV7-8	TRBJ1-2	CASSLRQDGNYGYTF
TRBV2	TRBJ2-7	CASAGGHTLYEQYF